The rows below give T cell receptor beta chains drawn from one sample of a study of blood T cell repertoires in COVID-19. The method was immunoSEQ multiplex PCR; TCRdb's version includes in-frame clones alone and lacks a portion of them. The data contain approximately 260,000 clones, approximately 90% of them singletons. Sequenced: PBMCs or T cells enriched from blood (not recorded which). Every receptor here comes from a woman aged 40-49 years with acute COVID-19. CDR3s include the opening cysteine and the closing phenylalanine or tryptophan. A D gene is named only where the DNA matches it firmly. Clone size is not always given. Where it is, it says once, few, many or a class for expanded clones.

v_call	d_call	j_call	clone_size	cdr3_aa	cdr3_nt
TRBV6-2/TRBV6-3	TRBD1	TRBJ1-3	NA	CASSYTGQIISGNTIYF	TGTGCCAGCAGTTACACGGGACAGATCATCTCTGGAAACACCATATATTTT
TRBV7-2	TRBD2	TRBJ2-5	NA	CATKLATYQETQYF	TGTGCCACTAAACTAGCGACTTACCAAGAGACCCAGTACTTC
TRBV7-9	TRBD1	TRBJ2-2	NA	CAGHRQGRNTGELFF	TGTGCCGGCCACAGACAGGGTCGAAACACCGGGGAGCTGTTTTTT
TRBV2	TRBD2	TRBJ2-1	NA	CASRGFVVAGEGYEQFF	TGTGCCAGCCGAGGGTTTGTTGTGGCGGGAGAAGGGTATGAGCAGTTCTTC
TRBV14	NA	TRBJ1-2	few	CASSQDLGVYGGYTF	TGTGCCAGCAGCCAAGATCTAGGCGTTTATGGTGGCTACACCTTC
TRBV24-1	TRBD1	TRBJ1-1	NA	CATSDSRQGGTEAFF	TGTGCCACCAGTGATTCGCGACAGGGTGGCACTGAAGCTTTCTTT
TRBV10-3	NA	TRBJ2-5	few	CAINRLQETQYF	TGTGCCATTAACAGGTTACAAGAGACCCAGTACTTC
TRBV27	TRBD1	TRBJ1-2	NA	CASSRGTGSYGYTF	TGTGCCAGCAGTCGAGGGACAGGCAGCTATGGCTACACCTTC
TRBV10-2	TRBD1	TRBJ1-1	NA	CASRPNRGTEAFF	TGCGCCAGCAGGCCTAACAGGGGCACTGAAGCTTTCTTT
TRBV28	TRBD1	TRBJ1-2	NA	CASSPRDRGQHGYTF	TGTGCCAGCAGTCCAAGGGACAGGGGGCAGCATGGCTACACCTTC
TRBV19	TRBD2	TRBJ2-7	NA	CASRAASGRYEQYF	TGTGCCAGTAGAGCGGCTAGCGGGAGGTACGAGCAGTACTTC
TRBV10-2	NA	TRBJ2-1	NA	CASITDSYNEQFF	TGCGCCAGCATCACGGACAGCTACAATGAGCAGTTCTTC
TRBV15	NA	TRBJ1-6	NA	CATSRVFGQRNSPLHF	TGTGCCACCAGCAGAGTTTTCGGACAGAGGAATTCACCCCTCCACTTT
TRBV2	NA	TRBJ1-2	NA	CASSELQPVDYGYTF	TGTGCCAGCAGTGAATTACAGCCTGTCGACTATGGCTACACCTTC
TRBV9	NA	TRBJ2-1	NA	CASSVEVGTKQFF	TGTGCCAGCAGCGTAGAGGTTGGGACAAAACAGTTCTTC